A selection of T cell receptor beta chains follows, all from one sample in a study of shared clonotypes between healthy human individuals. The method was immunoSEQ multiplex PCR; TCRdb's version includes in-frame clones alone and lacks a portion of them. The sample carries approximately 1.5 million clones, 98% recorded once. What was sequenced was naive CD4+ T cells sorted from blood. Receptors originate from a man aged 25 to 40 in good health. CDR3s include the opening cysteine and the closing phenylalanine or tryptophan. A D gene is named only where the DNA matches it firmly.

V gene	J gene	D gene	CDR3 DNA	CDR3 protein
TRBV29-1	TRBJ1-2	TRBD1	TGCAGCGCCAAAGGACAGGGGAGTAACTATGGCTACACCTTC	CSAKGQGSNYGYTF
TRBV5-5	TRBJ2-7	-	TGTGCCAGCAGCCTCCGGGATTTGGACTACGAGCAGTACTTC	CASSLRDLDYEQYF
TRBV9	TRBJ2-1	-	TGTGCCAGCAGCGTAGCGGGACAATACAATGAGCAGTTCTTC	CASSVAGQYNEQFF
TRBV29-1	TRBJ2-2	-	TGCAGCGCCGGACAGTTCGGCGGGGAGCTGTTTTTT	CSAGQFGGELFF
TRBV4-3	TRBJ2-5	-	TGCGCCAGCAGCCAAGGGCCCCCCGGGGTAGAGACCCAGTACTTC	CASSQGPPGVETQYF
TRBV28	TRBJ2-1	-	TGTGCCAGCAGTTTTAGAGAGGGTCATGAGCAGTTCTTC	CASSFREGHEQFF
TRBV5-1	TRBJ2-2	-	TGCGCCAGCAGCTTGTCCCTCGTATGGGGGGAGCTGTTTTTT	CASSLSLVWGELFF
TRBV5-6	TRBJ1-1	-	TGTGCCAGCAGCTTTCTGTCAGGGGCCAACACTGAAGCTTTCTTT	CASSFLSGANTEAFF
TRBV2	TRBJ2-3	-	TGTGCCAGCGATCGGGGGCGCCGGGGCACAGATACGCAGTATTTT	CASDRGRRGTDTQYF
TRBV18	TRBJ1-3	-	TGTGCCAGCTCACCCGGGACGGCTGGAAACACCATATATTTT	CASSPGTAGNTIYF